This is a list of T cell receptor beta chains from one sample in a study of blood T cells in healthy people across ages. Using its own MiXCR run on the 5' RACE reads, TCRdb lists one record per CDR3 protein. The sample yields 1 million or so distinct CDR3 sequences, under 55% seen once. Source material: blood. Receptors were obtained from a woman aged 55-69 years in good health. Each CDR3 is given with its conserved first and last residue. The D gene is left open where the match is weak. Clone size, where shown, is once, few, many, or a class for clones that have expanded.

.	TRBJ2-5	.	TRBV12-3/TRBV12-4	CASGGASGFDNEQYF	TGTGCCTCAGGGGGGGCTAGCGGGTTCGACAATGAGCAGTACTTC
.	TRBJ2-7	few	TRBV5-1	CASSFFPFGSGGNEQYF	TGCGCCAGCAGCTTTTTTCCTTTTGGAAGTGGAGGTAACGAGCAGTACTTC
.	TRBJ2-7	.	TRBV5-1	CASSPRGLDGVYEQYF	TGCGCCAGCAGCCCCCGGGGTCTAGATGGGGTCTACGAGCAGTACTTC
TRBD1	TRBJ1-1	.	TRBV7-3	CASSWGQYTEAFF	TGTGCCAGCAGCTGGGGACAGTACACTGAAGCTTTCTTT
TRBD1	TRBJ2-3	few	TRBV20-1	CSARDRTGTRGDTQYF	TGCAGTGCTAGAGATAGGACAGGTACCCGGGGAGATACGCAGTATTTT
TRBD2	TRBJ2-7	.	TRBV7-9	CASSSPRGGGRGSSSYEQYF	TGTGCCAGCAGCTCACCTAGAGGCGGCGGGAGGGGGAGTAGCTCCTACGAGCAGTACTTC
.	TRBJ2-3	few	TRBV12-5	CASGLVLSHTDTQYF	TGTGCTAGTGGTTTGGTACTGTCGCACACAGATACGCAGTATTTT
.	TRBJ2-7	few	TRBV12-3/TRBV12-4	CASRSTGVSEVEQYF	TGTGCCAGCAGATCTACGGGGGTCTCCGAGGTCGAGCAGTACTTC
.	TRBJ2-1	.	TRBV6-2/TRBV6-3	CASSYSKQAQFF	TGTGCCAGCAGTTACTCGAAACAGGCGCAGTTCTTC
.	TRBJ2-7	.	TRBV3-1	CAGSPQRSRADEQYF	TGTGCCGGCAGCCCTCAGAGGAGTCGGGCCGATGAGCAGTACTTC
.	TRBJ1-4	.	TRBV29-1	CSVDSRGKLFF	TGCAGCGTTGATAGTAGGGGAAAACTGTTTTTT
.	TRBJ2-7	.	TRBV6-5	CASSESDYPYEQYF	TGTGCCAGCAGCGAGTCAGATTACCCCTACGAGCAGTACTTC
TRBD2	TRBJ2-1	few	TRBV5-1	CASSFSSGYNEQFF	TGCGCCAGCAGCTTCAGTAGCGGGTACAATGAGCAGTTCTTC
TRBD1	TRBJ2-1	few	TRBV29-1	CSVDRTGVYNEQFF	TGCAGCGTTGATAGGACAGGGGTTTACAATGAGCAGTTCTTC
TRBD2	TRBJ2-7	.	TRBV6-1	CASSKTSGRKYEQYF	TGTGCCAGCAGCAAGACTAGCGGGAGGAAGTACGAGCAGTACTTC
.	TRBJ2-3	.	TRBV28	CASSPPGSRAQYF	TGTGCCAGCAGTCCCCCTGGGAGTCGTGCGCAGTATTTT
.	TRBJ2-6	.	TRBV18	CASSPNGRSAAFSGANVLTF	TGTGCCAGCTCACCAAATGGGCGAAGCGCTGCTTTCTCTGGGGCCAACGTCCTGACTTTC
.	TRBJ1-1	.	TRBV7-2	CASSLSEGEAFF	TGTGCCAGCAGCCTCTCAGAAGGTGAAGCTTTCTTT
.	TRBJ1-1	once	TRBV3-1	CASSQGKNTEAFF	TGTGCCAGCAGCCAAGGGAAGAACACTGAAGCTTTCTTT
.	TRBJ2-1	few	TRBV29-1	CSAFLVALNEQFF	TGCAGCGCTTTCTTGGTAGCGCTCAATGAGCAGTTCTTC
.	TRBJ2-2	.	TRBV13	CASSLSAATGELFF	TGTGCCAGCAGCTTATCGGCTGCCACCGGGGAGCTGTTTTTT
TRBD1	TRBJ2-2	.	TRBV5-1	CASSRLTGGNTGELFF	TGCGCCAGCAGCCGTCTTACAGGGGGCAACACCGGGGAGCTGTTTTTT
.	TRBJ2-7	few	TRBV6-2/TRBV6-3	CASSLHLTEGDYEQYF	TGTGCCAGCAGTTTGCATCTGACGGAAGGAGACTACGAGCAGTACTTC
.	TRBJ2-7	.	TRBV3-1	CASSQGYNHYEQYF	TGTGCCAGCAGCCAAGGCTACAATCACTACGAGCAGTACTTC
TRBD1	TRBJ1-1	.	TRBV15	CATSQPGTGNTEAFF	TGTGCCACCAGCCAACCTGGGACAGGGAACACTGAAGCTTTCTTT
.	TRBJ1-2	.	TRBV5-1	CASSLNGNGYTF	TGCGCCAGCAGCCTGAACGGAAATGGCTACACCTTC
.	TRBJ2-5	.	TRBV7-9	CASSPARKETQYF	TGTGCCAGCAGCCCAGCCAGGAAAGAGACCCAGTACTTC
TRBD2	TRBJ2-5	once	TRBV9	CASSEGGTSVFEQYF	TGTGCCAGCAGCGAGGGGGGGACTAGTGTTTTTGAGCAGTACTTC
.	TRBJ1-1	few	TRBV7-9	CASSLPAGNTEAFF	TGTGCCAGCAGCCTGCCCGCGGGAAACACTGAAGCTTTCTTT
.	TRBJ2-1	.	TRBV20-1	CSAPSSRTGFWYNEQFF	TGCAGTGCTCCTTCCAGCCGAACAGGGTTTTGGTACAATGAGCAGTTCTTC
TRBD1	TRBJ1-2	.	TRBV20-1	CSAGGQPNNYGYTF	TGCAGTGCAGGGGGACAGCCTAATAACTATGGCTACACCTTC
.	TRBJ2-5	.	TRBV7-9	CASSLGTVKETQYF	TGTGCCAGCAGCTTAGGGACAGTAAAAGAGACCCAGTACTTC
.	TRBJ2-5	few	TRBV5-4	CASSLAPSANQETQYF	TGTGCCAGCAGCTTGGCGCCTAGCGCAAACCAAGAGACCCAGTACTTC
.	TRBJ1-2	.	TRBV2	CASSDTSNYGYTF	TGTGCCAGCAGTGATACGTCTAACTATGGCTACACCTTC
.	TRBJ2-3	.	TRBV5-1	CASSRLSEGTQYF	TGCGCCAGCAGCAGACTGTCGGAGGGTACGCAGTATTTT
.	TRBJ2-3	few	TRBV5-1	CASRGQVTDTQYF	TGCGCCAGCAGAGGTCAGGTCACAGATACGCAGTATTTT
TRBD2	TRBJ2-1	.	TRBV20-1	CSAPTGGPPYNEQFF	TGCAGTGCCCCGACGGGAGGGCCCCCATACAATGAGCAGTTCTTC
.	TRBJ1-6	.	TRBV6-2/TRBV6-3	CASSDWGSPLHF	TGTGCCAGCAGTGACTGGGGTTCACCCCTCCACTTT
TRBD2	TRBJ2-5	.	TRBV12-3/TRBV12-4	CASRTGRAGAETQYF	TGTGCCAGCAGAACGGGACGAGCGGGAGCAGAGACCCAGTACTTC
TRBD2	TRBJ2-3	.	TRBV7-2	CASSLGLGSGRSTDTQYF	TGTGCCAGCAGCTTAGGATTGGGTAGCGGGAGGAGCACAGATACGCAGTATTTT
.	TRBJ2-1	.	TRBV15	CATSRDVVGYEQFF	TGTGCCACCAGCAGAGATGTTGTGGGGTATGAGCAGTTCTTC
TRBD1	TRBJ2-1	few	TRBV3-1	CASRRQGGSYNEQFF	TGTGCCAGCAGACGACAGGGGGGTTCCTACAATGAGCAGTTCTTC
TRBD2	TRBJ2-2	.	TRBV13	CASSPDEGTTNTGELFF	TGTGCCAGCAGCCCGGACGAGGGGACTACGAACACCGGGGAGCTGTTTTTT
.	TRBJ1-5	.	TRBV20-1	CSAKVGTVRQPQHF	TGCAGTGCGAAGGTCGGTACAGTTCGGCAGCCCCAGCATTTT
TRBD1	TRBJ2-5	.	TRBV2	CASSLGTAKEQYF	TGTGCCAGCAGCCTCGGGACAGCAAAAGAGCAGTACTTC
TRBD2	TRBJ2-3	.	TRBV10-3	CAISLGTAGRADTQYF	TGTGCCATCAGTCTCGGGACGGCAGGGAGGGCAGATACGCAGTATTTT
.	TRBJ1-2	.	TRBV29-1	CSVAIGEDGYTF	TGCAGCGTTGCGATAGGGGAGGATGGCTACACCTTC
.	TRBJ1-6	.	TRBV12-3/TRBV12-4	CASSLGGQYSPLHF	TGTGCCAGCAGTTTAGGGGGGCAGTATTCACCCCTCCACTTT
.	TRBJ1-6	.	TRBV12-3/TRBV12-4	CASSRTRGRGSYNSPLHF	TGTGCCAGCAGTCGGACACGAGGGCGGGGATCCTATAATTCACCCCTCCACTTT
TRBD1	TRBJ2-5	.	TRBV5-1	CASSVTGSQETQYF	TGCGCCAGCAGCGTGACAGGGTCCCAAGAGACCCAGTACTTC
.	TRBJ1-6	.	TRBV20-1	CSSSEAGNNSPLHF	TGCAGTTCGTCGGAGGCAGGGAACAATTCACCCCTCCACTTT
TRBD1	TRBJ2-2	few	TRBV6-5	CASSYSTGSTGELFF	TGTGCCAGCAGTTACTCGACAGGGAGTACCGGGGAGCTGTTTTTT
.	TRBJ2-5	few	TRBV7-9	CASSLGQEKETQYF	TGTGCCAGCAGCTTAGGACAGGAGAAAGAGACCCAGTACTTC